This T cell receptor (beta chain) was sequenced in a study of T-cell memory formation after mild COVID-19. About the study: Largely, the TCR clusters proved donor specific. Study observations and caveats: Day 15 to 85 contractors were CD4/CD8 balanced; later expanders leaned CD4+.

A note on this clonotype: Its antigen remains unknown.

TCRdb ran MiXCR on the 5' RACE reads and lists one entry per CDR3 protein. Of some 97,000 distinct CDR3 sequences in the sample, around 10% were seen once. V was pared by 0 bases and J by 2 bases, with 7 bases of the junction left unmatched. Per germline, CDR1 MNHEY and CDR2 SMNVEV (reference sequence). The CDR3 loop spans 17 amino acids. This chain joins TRBV27 and TRBJ2-1; TRBD2 matches 7 bases. The sequencing sample was made of PBMCs or a T cell subset sorted from them (not recorded which). This TCR came from a man younger than 30 who had mild COVID-19 (a few samples of this study predate the infection). Cell type and time point are not known. The CDR3 bases are TGTGCCAGCAGTTTATCGCCAGGGCTAGCGGCCTACAATGAGCAGTTCTTC. It codes for CASSLSPGLAAYNEQFF.